The clone carrying this T cell receptor beta chain was found a few times. This entry comes from a study of T-cell memory formation after mild COVID-19. As for the study in general: Clusters were largely donor specific.

V trimming: 5 bases; J trimming: 4 bases; junction bases outside the gene matches: 11. This CDR3 has 17 amino acids. The germline V gene encodes CDR1 MNHEY and CDR2 SMNVEV (reference sequence). Amplification by 5'RACE using constant-segment primers produced TCR alpha and TCR beta cDNA libraries that carried sample barcodes and UMIs. TCRdb independently ran MiXCR on the 5' RACE reads; one entry per CDR3 protein. The table shows a few hundred thousand distinct CDR3 sequences, with roughly 15% occurring only once. V usage is TRBV27 and J usage is TRBJ2-1, with TRBD2 matching over 10 bases. The specimen sequenced was PBMCs or a T cell subset sorted from them (not recorded which). The receptor comes from a man younger than 30 who had mild COVID-19 (a few samples of this study predate the infection). Cell type and time point are not known. CDR3 sequence reads: CASSPSLAGGVYNEQFF. The CDR3 DNA reads TGTGCCAGCAGTCCTTCATTAGCGGGGGGCGTTTACAATGAGCAGTTCTTC.